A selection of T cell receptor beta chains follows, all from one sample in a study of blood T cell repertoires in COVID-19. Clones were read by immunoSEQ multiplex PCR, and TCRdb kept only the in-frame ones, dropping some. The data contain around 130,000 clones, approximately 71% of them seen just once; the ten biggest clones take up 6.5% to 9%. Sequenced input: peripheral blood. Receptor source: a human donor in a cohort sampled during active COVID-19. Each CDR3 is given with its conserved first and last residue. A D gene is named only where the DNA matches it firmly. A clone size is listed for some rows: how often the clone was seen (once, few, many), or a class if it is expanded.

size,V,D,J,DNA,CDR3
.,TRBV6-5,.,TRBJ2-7,TGTGCCAGCAACCGTAGAAGCTCCTACGAGCAGTACTTC,CASNRRSSYEQYF
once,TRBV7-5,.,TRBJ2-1,TGTGCCAGAAGCCCGGACAGGGGGCTGTTGACTAGGGCTTGCTCCTACAATGAGCAGTTCTTC,CARSPDRGLLTRACSYNEQFF
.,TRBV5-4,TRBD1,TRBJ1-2,TGTGCCAGCACCTTAATGGACAGGCCTAACTATGGCTACACCTTC,CASTLMDRPNYGYTF
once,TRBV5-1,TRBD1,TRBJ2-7,TGCGCCAGCTCGGAACGGGACAGTTACTTCTACGAGCAGTACTTC,CASSERDSYFYEQYF
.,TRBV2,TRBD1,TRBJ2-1,TGTGCCAGCAGTGTCCGGACAGGGGTTCCCAATGAGCAGTTCTTC,CASSVRTGVPNEQFF
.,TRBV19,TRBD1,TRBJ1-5,TGTGCCAGTACCCCCGGGACAGGGGGCGCGGGCAATCAGCCCCAGCATTTT,CASTPGTGGAGNQPQHF
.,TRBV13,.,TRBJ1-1,TGTGCCAGCAGCGGGGCTGGCGGGAACACTGAAGCTTTCTTT,CASSGAGGNTEAFF
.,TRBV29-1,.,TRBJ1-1,TGCAGCGTTGAAACGGGAGCGAACACTGAAGCTTTCTTT,CSVETGANTEAFF
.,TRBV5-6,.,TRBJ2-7,TGTGCCAGCAGCAGGGAGGTACTGGGCGAGCAGTACTTC,CASSREVLGEQYF
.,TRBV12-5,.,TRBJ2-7,TGTGCTAGTGCCCAAACAACTGCAGGGGATGGGCAGTACTTC,CASAQTTAGDGQYF
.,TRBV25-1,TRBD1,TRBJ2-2,TGTGCCAGCAGTGGTGACAGGGACACCGGGGAGCTGTTTTTT,CASSGDRDTGELFF
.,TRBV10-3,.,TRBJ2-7,TGTGCCATCAGACGGGAGAAACGGGGCTACGAGCAGTACTTC,CAIRREKRGYEQYF
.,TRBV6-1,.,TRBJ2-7,TGTGCCAGCAGTGAACGTATGTGGGCCTCCTACGAGCAGTACTTC,CASSERMWASYEQYF
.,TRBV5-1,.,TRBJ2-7,TGCGCCAGCAGAGACCCGGGCGAGCAGTACTTC,CASRDPGEQYF
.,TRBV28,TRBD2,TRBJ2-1,TGTGCCAGCAGTATCCTAAAGCGGGGAGACAATGAGCAGTTCTTC,CASSILKRGDNEQFF
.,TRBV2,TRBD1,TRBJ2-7,TGTGCCAGCAGTGAATCGACAGGGGTCTCCTACTCTTACGAGCAGTACTTC,CASSESTGVSYSYEQYF
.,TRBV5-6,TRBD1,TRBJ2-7,TGTGCCAGCAACCCCCTGACAGGGGGCGGCGAGCAGTACTTC,CASNPLTGGGEQYF
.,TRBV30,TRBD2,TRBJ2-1,TGTGCCTGGAGACAAGGACTAGCGGAAAACAATGAGCAGTTCTTC,CAWRQGLAENNEQFF
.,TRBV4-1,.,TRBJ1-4,TGCGCCAGCAGCCAAGTCCCGACAGTAGCTAATGAAAAACTGTTTTTT,CASSQVPTVANEKLFF
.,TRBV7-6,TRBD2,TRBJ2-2,TGTGCCAGCAGCTTAGGGGGGACTAGCCAAAACACCGGGGAGCTGTTTTTT,CASSLGGTSQNTGELFF
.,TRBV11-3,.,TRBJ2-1,TGTGCCAGCAGCCGCGGGACTTATAATGAGCAGTTCTTC,CASSRGTYNEQFF
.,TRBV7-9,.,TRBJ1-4,TGTGCCAGCAGCTTAGCGAGGGCTGCAACTAATGAAAAACTGTTTTTT,CASSLARAATNEKLFF
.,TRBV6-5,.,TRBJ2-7,TGTGCCAGCTCCCGGACTCCCTACGAGCAGTACTTC,CASSRTPYEQYF
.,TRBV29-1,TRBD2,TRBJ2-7,TGCAGCGTTGGCGGAGGGAGCGGGATGACCTACGAGCAGTACTTC,CSVGGGSGMTYEQYF
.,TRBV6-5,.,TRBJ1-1,TGTGCCAGCAATCCCCGGGAGCCCAACACTGAAGCTTTCTTT,CASNPREPNTEAFF
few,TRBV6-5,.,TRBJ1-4,TGTGCCAGCAGCATGAGGGGGGGTGAACTGTTTTTT,CASSMRGGELFF
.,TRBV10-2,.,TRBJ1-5,TGCGCCACTCGCCCGGGAGGGGGGAGCAATCAGCCCCAGCATTTT,CATRPGGGSNQPQHF
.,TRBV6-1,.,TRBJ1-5,TGTGCCAGCAGTGAATTTGGGACTTATAGCAATCAGCCCCAGCATTTT,CASSEFGTYSNQPQHF
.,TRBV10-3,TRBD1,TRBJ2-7,TGTGCCATCAGTGAGACCGACGGACAGGGGATTTCCTACGAGCAGTACTTC,CAISETDGQGISYEQYF
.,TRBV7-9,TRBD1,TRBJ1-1,TGTGCCAGCAAACCAACCCGGGACAGGGGGAAGAACACTGAAGCTTTCTTT,CASKPTRDRGKNTEAFF
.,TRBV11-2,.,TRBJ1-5,TGTGCCAGCAGCTTAGATACTGGCAGGAACCACCAGCCCCAGCATTTT,CASSLDTGRNHQPQHF
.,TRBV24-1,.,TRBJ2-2,TGTGCCACCAGTGCAAGCGGAGACGGGGAGCTGTTTTTT,CATSASGDGELFF
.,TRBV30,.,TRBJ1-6,TGTGCCTGGAACTTAGCCGGGGTCAATTCACCCCTCCACTTT,CAWNLAGVNSPLHF
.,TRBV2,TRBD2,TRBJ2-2,TGTGCCAGCACACGACTAGCAGTCGGGGAGCTGTTTTTT,CASTRLAVGELFF
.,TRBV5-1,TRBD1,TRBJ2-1,TGCGCCAGCAGCTCCGGGACAGGGGGCTACAATGAGCAGTTCTTC,CASSSGTGGYNEQFF
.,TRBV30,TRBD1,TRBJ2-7,TGTGCCTGGAGGGAGGGACAGGGGGCAGAGGAGCAGTACTTC,CAWREGQGAEEQYF
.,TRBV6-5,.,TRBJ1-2,TGTGCCAGCAGTCCTCGGAGGAACTATGGCTACACCTTC,CASSPRRNYGYTF
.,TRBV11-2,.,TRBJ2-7,TGTGCCAGCAGCTCCCCCGGTGGGCCACCCTACGAGCAGTACTTC,CASSSPGGPPYEQYF
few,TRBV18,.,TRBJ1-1,TGTGCCAGCTCACTCCAGGACAGGAACACTGAAGCTTTCTTT,CASSLQDRNTEAFF
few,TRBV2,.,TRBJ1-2,TGTGCCAGCATCTCCCGAGGGGGAGGCTACACCTTC,CASISRGGGYTF
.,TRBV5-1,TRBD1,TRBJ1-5,TGCGCCAGCAGTCCCGGGACAGGCGTTAGCAATCAGCCCCAGCATTTT,CASSPGTGVSNQPQHF
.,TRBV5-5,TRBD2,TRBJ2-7,TGTGCCAGCAGCTTTGCGGGGGGGACGAACGAGCAGTACTTC,CASSFAGGTNEQYF
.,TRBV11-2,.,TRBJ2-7,TGTGCCAGCAGCTTAGGGGGCGGCGGAGCCTACGAGCAGTACTTC,CASSLGGGGAYEQYF
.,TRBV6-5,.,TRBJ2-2,TGTGCCAGCAGTTACTCGACGGGCGGGGACGCCGGGGAGCTGTTTTTT,CASSYSTGGDAGELFF
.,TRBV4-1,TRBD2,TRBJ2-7,TGCGCCAGCAGCGCGGGACTAGCGGGGGGGAGCGAGCAGTACTTC,CASSAGLAGGSEQYF
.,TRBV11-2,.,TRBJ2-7,TGTGCCAGCAGCTTAGAAAGGGGCGACTACGAGCAGTACTTC,CASSLERGDYEQYF